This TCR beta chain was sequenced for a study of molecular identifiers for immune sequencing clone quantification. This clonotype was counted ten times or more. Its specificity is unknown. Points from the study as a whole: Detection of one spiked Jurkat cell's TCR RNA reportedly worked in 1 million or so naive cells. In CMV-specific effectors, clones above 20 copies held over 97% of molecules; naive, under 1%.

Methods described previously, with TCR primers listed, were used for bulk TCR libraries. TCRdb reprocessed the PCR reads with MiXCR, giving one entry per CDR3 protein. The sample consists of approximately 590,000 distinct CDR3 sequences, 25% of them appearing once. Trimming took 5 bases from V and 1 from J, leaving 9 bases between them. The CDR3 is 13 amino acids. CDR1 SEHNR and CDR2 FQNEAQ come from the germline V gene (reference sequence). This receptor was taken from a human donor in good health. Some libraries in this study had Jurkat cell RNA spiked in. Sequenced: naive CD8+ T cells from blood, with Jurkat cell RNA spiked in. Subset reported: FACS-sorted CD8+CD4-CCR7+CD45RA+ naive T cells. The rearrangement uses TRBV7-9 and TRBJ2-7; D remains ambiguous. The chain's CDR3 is CASSAYSSYEQYF. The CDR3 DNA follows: TGTGCCAGCAGCGCCTACAGTTCCTACGAGCAGTACTTC. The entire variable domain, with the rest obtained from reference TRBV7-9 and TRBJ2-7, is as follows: DTGVSQNPRHKITKRGQNVTFRCDPISEHNRLYWYRQTLGQGPEFLTYFQNEAQLEKSRLLSDRFSAERPKGSFSTLEIQRTEQGDSAMYLCASSAYSSYEQYFGPGTRLTVT.